This entry lists 27 T cell receptor beta chains sequenced from one sample in a study of OX40 agonist ivuxolimab in advanced cancers. The protocol was immunoSEQ multiplex PCR, while the TCRdb copy is restricted to in-frame clones and leaves out a portion. The sample records 65,000 to 80,000 clones, around 92% being singletons. The material sequenced was CD4+ or CD8+ T cells sorted from blood, taken in a trial of the OX40 agonist ivuxolimab. All receptors derive from an adult with an advanced solid tumor such as melanoma, head and neck, liver or kidney cancer.

This clone was recorded only once. The CDR3 protein is CASSLTRIGETQYF. The CDR3 nucleotides are TGTGCCAGCAGCTTGACTAGAATAGGGGAGACCCAGTACTTC. The V call is TRBV11-2, the J call TRBJ2-5, with D perhaps TRBD2 (6 bases). This CDR3 region has 14 residues. Germline V gives CDR1 SGHAT, CDR2 FQNNGV. The ends were cut back, 3 bases at V and 5 bases at J, with 13 bases in the middle. Full variable domain (outside the CDR3, taken from reference TRBV11-2 and TRBJ2-5): EAGVAQSPRYKIIEKRQSVAFWCNPISGHATLYWYQQILGQGPKLLIQFQNNGVVDDSQLPKDRFSAERLKGVDSTLKIQPAKLEDSAVYLCASSLTRIGETQYFGPGTRLLVL.

This clone has a handful of counts. This chain joins TRBV28 and TRBJ1-1; no firm D call. Germline V lookup: CDR1 MDHEN, CDR2 SYDVKM. CDR3 length: 11 residues. The CDR3 spells CAARLNTEAFF. The CDR3 DNA sequence: TGTGCTGCCAGGTTGAACACTGAAGCTTTCTTT.

V and J are TRBV19 and TRBJ2-2; unclear D gene. This CDR3 is 13 amino acids long. From germline, CDR1 is LNHDA and CDR2 SQIVND (reference sequence). V lost 3 bases to trimming and J lost 5 bases, with 7 bases between them. In DNA form, the CDR3 reads TGTGCCAGTAGTATCCTAGTAACCGGGGAGCTGTTTTTT. The encoded protein is CASSILVTGELFF.

This rearrangement joins TRBV6-1 to TRBJ2-1, with D unclear. V lost 3 bases, J lost 7 bases, and 4 bases lay in between. CDR3 size: 11 residues. CDR1 is MNHNS and CDR2 is SASEGT in the germline V gene. The CDR3 reads CASSEGNEQFF. The DNA for the CDR3 is TGTGCCAGCAGTGAGGGGAATGAGCAGTTCTTC.

This clone has a single count. V usage is TRBV16 and J usage is TRBJ1-3; D not resolved. The CDR3 covers 16 residues. The V gene's germline CDR1 is KGHSY and CDR2 FQNENV. Trimming took 1 base from V and 4 from J, leaving 14 bases between them. The chain's CDR3 is CASSQYVGASGNTIYF. The CDR3 DNA is TGTGCCAGCAGCCAATACGTCGGAGCCTCAGGAAACACCATATATTTT.

This rearrangement joins TRBV4-2 to TRBJ2-1; 8 bases are a match to TRBD2. Germline lookup yields CDR1 LGHNA and CDR2 YNFKEQ. CDR3 size: 18 residues. V shed 0 bases, J shed 1 base, and the junction held 8 bases outside the gene matches. CDR3 loop: CASSQDRAGEGSYNEQFF. In nucleotides, the CDR3 is TGTGCCAGCAGCCAAGATCGAGCGGGAGAAGGGTCCTACAATGAGCAGTTCTTC.

This rearrangement joins TRBV9 to TRBJ2-3; D call uncertain. CDR1 is SGDLS and CDR2 is YYNGEE in the germline V gene. The CDR3 consists of 13 residues. Deletions cut 3 bases from V and 4 bases from J, with 9 bases between. CDR3 sequence reads: CASSALLADTQYF. CDR3 in DNA: TGTGCCAGCAGCGCCCTCCTTGCAGATACGCAGTATTTT.

The chain combines TRBV7-9 with TRBJ2-3; D gene uncertain. The CDR3 is made up of 14 amino acids. Germline CDR1 SEHNR, CDR2 FQNEAQ (reference sequence). The V gene lost 1 base and the J gene lost 0 bases, with 5 bases spanning the gap. For the CDR3, the DNA is TGTGCCAGCAGCTTAGGATGGAGCACAGATACGCAGTATTTT. Its translation is CASSLGWSTDTQYF.

This clone was counted once. The chain couples TRBV9 to TRBJ2-1; 8 bases align to TRBD2. The CDR3 spans 15 residues. V lost 3 bases to trimming and J lost 0 bases; unmatched junction nucleotides: 2. Germline V lookup: CDR1 SGDLS, CDR2 YYNGEE. The CDR3 spells CASSAGLVSYNEQFF. The DNA for the CDR3 is TGTGCCAGCAGCGCGGGACTAGTCTCCTACAATGAGCAGTTCTTC. Full variable domain (rest looked up from reference TRBV9 and TRBJ2-1): DSGVTQTPKHLITATGQRVTLRCSPRSGDLSVYWYQQSLDQGLQFLIQYYNGEERAKGNILERFSAQQFPDLHSELNLSSLELGDSALYFCASSAGLVSYNEQFFGPGTRLTVL.

The chain is built from TRBV4-1 and TRBJ2-1; 7 nucleotides agree with TRBD2. V shed 4 bases and J 2 bases; nucleotides not matched to a gene: 8. The CDR3 loop spans 16 amino acids. Germline CDR1 MGHRA, CDR2 YSYEKL. CDR3 protein: CASSPSALAAYNEQFF. The CDR3 DNA reads as TGCGCCAGCAGCCCGAGTGCCCTAGCGGCCTACAATGAGCAGTTCTTC.

The rearrangement links TRBV7-6 to TRBJ1-5, with TRBD1 identical over 10 bases. Trimming removed 5 bases from V and 2 bases from J; junction bases left unmatched: 6. Germline assignment: CDR1 SGHVS and CDR2 FNYEAQ. The CDR3 is 16 residues long. CDR3 region: CASSRRTGGGNQPQHF. CDR3 coding DNA: TGTGCCAGCAGCAGAAGGACAGGGGGAGGCAATCAGCCCCAGCATTTT.

The V call is TRBV4-3, the J call TRBJ2-7, with 8 bases that match TRBD2. Germline V gives CDR1 LGHNA, CDR2 YSLEER. This CDR3 has 13 residues. The ends lost 4 bases at V and 2 bases at J; junction bases unmatched: 1. This CDR3 is CASSPGLAYEQYF. CDR3 in DNA: TGCGCCAGCAGCCCGGGACTAGCCTACGAGCAGTACTTC.

V is TRBV20-1 and J is TRBJ1-1; D unclear. The CDR3 totals 11 residues. Germline V lookup: CDR1 DFQATT, CDR2 SNEGSKA (reference sequence). V lost 6 bases and J lost 6, with 11 bases in between. CDR3 sequence reads: CSAGAVAEAFF. The CDR3, as DNA: TGCAGTGCAGGCGCAGTCGCTGAAGCTTTCTTT.

The chain joins TRBV27 to TRBJ1-3; 7 positions agree with TRBD1. The CDR3 extends over 15 amino acids. The V gene's germline CDR1 is MNHEY and CDR2 SMNVEV (reference sequence). With V trimmed by 3 bases and J by 4 bases, 6 bases remained unmatched. DNA of the CDR3: TGTGCCAGCAGTTTGGAGGGGGCGAGCGGAAACACCATATATTTT. Translation: CASSLEGASGNTIYF.

The J gene is TRBJ1-2, the V gene TRBV28; unclear D gene. This CDR3 spans 15 amino acids. Germline lookup yields CDR1 MDHEN and CDR2 SYDVKM. V dropped 3 bases and J dropped 2 bases, with 13 bases sitting between them. In DNA, the CDR3 is TGTGCCAGCAGTTTGGTGCAGGAAGGGAACTATGGCTACACCTTC. Amino acid sequence: CASSLVQEGNYGYTF.

The chain's CDR3 is CAWRASGTMGEQYF. The CDR3, as DNA: TGTGCCTGGAGGGCTAGCGGGACCATGGGGGAGCAGTACTTC. The rearrangement links TRBV30 to TRBJ2-7, with 9 bases that match TRBD2. V dropped 3 bases and J dropped 7; count of bases not matched to a gene: 10. The CDR3 runs to 14 residues. Germline V gene sequence: CDR1 GTSNPN, CDR2 SVGIG (reference sequence).

V usage is TRBV10-2 and J usage is TRBJ2-1; a possible D gene is TRBD2 (6 bases). V was pared by 8 bases and J by 1 base, with 15 bases between. The CDR3 covers 15 residues. The germline gives CDR1 WSHSY, CDR2 SAAADI. The CDR3 sequence: CASHLEGTSYNEQFF. The CDR3 bases are TGCGCCAGCCACCTGGAAGGGACTTCCTACAATGAGCAGTTCTTC.

Comment on this clone: Germline and junction disagree at one end, which may indicate a read error. The CDR3 loop is CASSPGGGLQETQYF. The CDR3 DNA is TGTGCTAGCAGCCCAGGGGGGGGCCTGCAAGAGACCCAGTACTTC. The chain employs TRBV7-7 and TRBJ2-5; perhaps D is TRBD1 or TRBD2 (7 bases each). Germline-derived CDR1 and CDR2 are SSHAT and FNYEAQ (reference sequence). The CDR3 totals 15 residues.

V and J are TRBV11-3 and TRBJ2-5; D uncertain. CDR3 size: 14 residues. Trimming pared 5 bases from V and 2 bases from J, leaving 12 bases between. CDR1 and CDR2 (germline): SGHNT, YENEEA. CDR3 nucleotide sequence: TGTGCCAGCAGCCTACGGTGGCAGCAAGAGACCCAGTACTTC. The encoded protein is CASSLRWQQETQYF.

The chain has TRBV5-1 and TRBJ1-4; tentatively, D is TRBD1 (6 bases). V lost 0 bases to trimming and J lost 10 bases, with 13 bases between them. Germline V gene data show CDR1 as SGHRS and CDR2 as YFSETQ. CDR3 length: 14 amino acids. The CDR3 protein is CASSLETGRGKLFF. The CDR3 DNA reads as TGCGCCAGCAGCTTGGAAACAGGGAGGGGAAAACTGTTTTTT.

The chain recombines TRBV9 with TRBJ1-3, with TRBD1 as a possible D gene (5 bases). Germline values: CDR1 SGDLS, CDR2 YYNGEE. V was shortened by 0 bases and J by 3 bases, with 10 bases between the two germline ends. This CDR3 region has 15 residues. CDR3 in DNA: TGTGCCAGCAGCGTAGGAGGGGTGGTTGGAAACACCATATATTTT. It codes for CASSVGGVVGNTIYF.

The chain recombines TRBV19 with TRBJ1-2; 9 bases match TRBD1. The germline CDR1 and CDR2 sequences are LNHDA and SQIVND (reference sequence). There are 20 residues in the CDR3. J gave up 2 bases and V 3 bases, and 19 bases lay outside the gene matches. CDR3 amino acids: CASSIWTGVGPNSINYGYTF. The CDR3 nucleotides read TGTGCCAGTAGTATTTGGACAGGGGTCGGCCCGAATTCAATCAACTATGGCTACACCTTC.

This chain links TRBV19 with TRBJ1-5, with no clear D. V lost 2 bases and J lost 1, with 12 bases in between. Looked up from germline, CDR1 is LNHDA and CDR2 is SQIVND (reference sequence). CDR3 length: 16 amino acids. The DNA of the CDR3 is TGTGCCAGTAGTATACGGGTTAGTGGCAGCAATCAGCCCCAGCATTTT. Translating it yields CASSIRVSGSNQPQHF.

This chain uses TRBV11-2 with TRBJ1-2; 7 nucleotides align to TRBD1. V lost 5 bases, J lost 4 bases, and 10 bases stayed unmatched. CDR3 size: 15 residues. Germline V gene lookup returns CDR1 SGHAT and CDR2 FQNNGV. The CDR3 bases are TGTGCCAGCAGCCCGGGACAGAGTCACGCCTATGGCTACACCTTC. Protein sequence: CASSPGQSHAYGYTF.

The V gene is TRBV29-1, the J gene TRBJ2-1; 10 bases map to TRBD2. The CDR3 consists of 14 residues. CDR1 and CDR2 (germline): SQVTM, ANQGSEA. The ends lost 7 bases at V and 6 bases at J; junction bases unmatched: 9. The CDR3, as DNA: TGCAGCGGCCAGCTAGCGGGAGTCCGCAATGAGCAGTTCTTC. This sequence encodes CSGQLAGVRNEQFF.

The V gene is TRBV30, the J gene TRBJ2-3; 14 nucleotides line up with TRBD2. CDR1 GTSNPN and CDR2 SVGIG come from the germline V gene (reference sequence). V shed 4 bases and J 1 base; nucleotides not matched to a gene: 4. CDR3 length: 16 amino acids. The CDR3 nucleotides read TGTGCCTGGACCGAGGGACTAGCGGGGGGCACAGATACGCAGTATTTT. Protein product: CAWTEGLAGGTDTQYF.

J is TRBJ1-3 and V is TRBV6-5; D is unresolved. Germline V gives CDR1 MNHEY, CDR2 SVGAGI. This CDR3 has 16 residues. With 0 bases removed from V and 0 bases from J, the gap between germline ends came to 9 bases. The CDR3 region has the DNA TGTGCCAGCAGTTACTCGGGCGGTGTCTCTGGAAACACCATATATTTT. Translating gives CASSYSGGVSGNTIYF.